Reported below is one T cell receptor (beta chain). This table comes from immunoSEQ multiplex PCR, and its TCRdb copy is limited to in-frame clones, with some not included. The top ten hold roughly 2.2% of the sample, which has 270,000 or so clones, around 91% seen once. The data are from a study of blood T cell repertoires in COVID-19. At the level of the study: Collection of acute and convalescent COVID-19 samples took place in the United States, Italy and Spain. Sample material is recorded as cDNA or gDNA derived from T cells, B-cell-depleted T cells, or PBMCs.

The CDR3 contains 15 residues. Trimming left V 0 bases short and J 1 base short, with 9 bases between. Germline V gives CDR1 MNHEY, CDR2 SMNVEV (reference sequence). The clonotype comes from a woman in her fifties or sixties with COVID-19, enrolled during active disease. The specimen was peripheral blood. This sequence joins TRBV27 and TRBJ1-1; D is ambiguous. The CDR3 DNA follows: TGTGCCAGCAGTTTATCGAGGGCGGGGAACACTGAAGCTTTCTTT. It is translated as CASSLSRAGNTEAFF.